This entry features one T cell receptor beta chain sequence. The trim removed 4 bases at V and 3 bases at J, leaving 6 bases unmatched. This CDR3 is 15 amino acids long. CDR1 is SGHNT and CDR2 is YYREEE in the germline V gene (reference sequence). This sample was taken from a study of blood T cell repertoires in COVID-19. Study context: Specimens from acute and convalescent COVID-19 originated in the United States, Italy and Spain. Nucleic acid was either cDNA or gDNA, and it came from T cells, B-cell-depleted T cells, or PBMCs.

Per the authors' pipeline: Counts of nucleated cells, estimated from reference gene primer amplification, were obtained. Measured with immunoSEQ multiplex PCR; TCRdb has only the in-frame clones, and not every one. That table gives V, J and clone size, and the DNA gave D and trimming. The sample lists 40,000 to 55,000 clones, 83% occurring once. The sequencing sample was made of peripheral blood. The sequence came from a man aged 35-49 years with acute or convalescent COVID-19. The gene calls are TRBV5-4 and TRBJ2-7, with 11 bases fitting TRBD1. The CDR3 region has the DNA TGTGCCAGCAGCCCCTGGGGACAGGGGGTCTACGAGCAGTACTTC. Translated, it gives CASSPWGQGVYEQYF.